This is a list of T cell receptor beta chains from one sample in a study of T cells in Graves' hyperthyroidism and ophthalmopathy. MiXCR, run by TCRdb on the multiplex PCR reads, gives a single entry per CDR3 protein. The table has 500,000 to 650,000 distinct CDR3 sequences, around 50% seen once; the top ten hold around two fifths. Sequencing input: peripheral blood or thyroid tissue (not recorded which). All receptors derive from an adult woman with Graves' disease, either hyperthyroidism or ophthalmopathy (not recorded which). The CDR3 runs from the conserved cysteine through the conserved F or W. The order of the fields is clone size, D gene, V gene, J gene, CDR3 protein, CDR3 DNA. The D gene is left open where the match is weak. A clone size is listed for some rows: how often the clone was seen (once, few, many), or a class if it is expanded.

clone_size: few; d_call: TRBD2; v_call: TRBV4-1; j_call: TRBJ2-2; cdr3_aa: CASSQALLAGVGTGELFF; cdr3_nt: TGCGCCAGCAGCCAAGCCCTACTAGCGGGAGTGGGAACCGGGGAGCTGTTTTTT
clone_size: many; d_call: -; v_call: TRBV24-1; j_call: TRBJ2-7; cdr3_aa: CATSDFTGSEQYF; cdr3_nt: TGTGCCACCAGTGATTTTACAGGAAGCGAGCAGTACTTC
clone_size: -; d_call: -; v_call: TRBV20-1; j_call: TRBJ2-2; cdr3_aa: CSASDGAVFF; cdr3_nt: TGCAGTGCTAGTGACGGGGCGGTGTTTTTT
clone_size: many; d_call: TRBD1; v_call: TRBV4-3; j_call: TRBJ2-7; cdr3_aa: CASSQGEPGQGYEQYF; cdr3_nt: TGCGCCAGCAGCCAAGGAGAACCTGGACAGGGCTACGAGCAGTACTTC
clone_size: -; d_call: -; v_call: TRBV20-1; j_call: TRBJ2-5; cdr3_aa: CSARGTGNQPQYF; cdr3_nt: TGCAGTGCTAGAGGGACGGGGAATCAGCCCCAGTACTTC
clone_size: -; d_call: TRBD2; v_call: TRBV9; j_call: TRBJ2-6; cdr3_aa: CASSVAGLAGSGANVLTF; cdr3_nt: TGTGCCAGCAGCGTTGCGGGACTAGCGGGGTCCGGGGCCAACGTCCTGACTTTC
clone_size: few; d_call: -; v_call: TRBV15; j_call: TRBJ1-2; cdr3_aa: CATSRDDSGTASYGYTF; cdr3_nt: TGTGCCACCAGCAGAGATGATAGTGGGACTGCTTCCTATGGCTACACCTTC
clone_size: -; d_call: -; v_call: TRBV13; j_call: TRBJ2-7; cdr3_aa: CASSRLTGMVPSYEQYF; cdr3_nt: TGTGCCAGCAGCAGATTGACAGGAATGGTCCCCTCATACGAGCAGTACTTC
clone_size: -; d_call: TRBD1; v_call: TRBV19; j_call: TRBJ2-6; cdr3_aa: CASSFQQGAGAGFGANVLTF; cdr3_nt: TGTGCCAGCAGCTTCCAACAGGGGGCCGGAGCGGGATTCGGGGCCAACGTCCTGACTTTC
clone_size: few; d_call: TRBD1; v_call: TRBV7-9; j_call: TRBJ2-7; cdr3_aa: CASSHSGGEQYF; cdr3_nt: TGTGCCAGCAGTCATTCAGGGGGCGAGCAGTACTTC
clone_size: many; d_call: -; v_call: TRBV6-1; j_call: TRBJ2-2; cdr3_aa: CASSEISNTGELFF; cdr3_nt: TGTGCCAGCAGTGAAATATCGAACACCGGGGAGCTGTTTTTT